A selection of T cell receptor beta chains follows, all from one sample in a study of blood T cell repertoires in COVID-19. The protocol was immunoSEQ multiplex PCR, while the TCRdb copy is restricted to in-frame clones and leaves out a portion. The table includes about 120,000 clones, roughly 84% detected once. Input material: PBMCs or T cells enriched from blood (not recorded which). The receptors originated from a woman aged 25 to 39 who had recovered from COVID-19. CDR3s include the opening cysteine and the closing phenylalanine or tryptophan. D genes are given only for firm matches. Clone size is shown for a subset of rows, as once, few, many or a class of expanded clone.

TRBV12-3/TRBV12-4	-	-	TRBJ1-1	CADERGNTEAFF	TGTGCGGACGAAAGGGGAAACACTGAAGCTTTCTTT
TRBV5-6	TRBD1	-	TRBJ2-5	CASSLGVTGVKTQYF	TGTGCCAGCAGCTTGGGGGTGACAGGGGTGAAGACCCAGTACTTC
TRBV4-1	-	-	TRBJ1-4	CASSQFEVEKLFF	TGCGCCAGCAGCCAATTCGAGGTGGAAAAACTGTTTTTT
TRBV28	TRBD1	few	TRBJ2-7	CASSPPGTAHYEQYF	TGTGCCAGCAGTCCACCCGGGACAGCTCACTACGAGCAGTACTTC
TRBV6-5	TRBD2	-	TRBJ2-3	CASRQQGGGTDTQYF	TGTGCCAGCAGGCAGCAGGGAGGGGGCACAGATACGCAGTATTTT
TRBV6-5	TRBD2	-	TRBJ2-7	CASSYGGRPTYEQYF	TGTGCCAGCAGTTACGGCGGGAGGCCCACCTACGAGCAGTACTTC
TRBV19	-	-	TRBJ1-2	CASSIEHRVGYTF	TGTGCCAGTAGTATAGAGCACAGGGTAGGCTACACCTTC
TRBV7-8	-	-	TRBJ2-2	CASSPTEQYTGELFF	TGTGCCAGCAGCCCGACGGAACAGTACACCGGGGAGCTGTTTTTT
TRBV10-3	TRBD2	-	TRBJ2-7	CAGSGGAQNEQYF	TGTGCCGGCTCCGGGGGGGCACAGAACGAGCAGTACTTC
TRBV9	TRBD2	few	TRBJ2-2	CASSVGLAGVTGELFF	TGTGCCAGCAGCGTAGGGCTAGCGGGAGTCACCGGGGAGCTGTTTTTT
TRBV28	-	-	TRBJ2-3	CASSPERGSTQYF	TGTGCCAGCAGCCCAGAGAGGGGGTCAACGCAGTATTTT
TRBV6-2/TRBV6-3	-	-	TRBJ1-5	CASSPAMGGVSNQPQHF	TGTGCCAGCAGTCCCGCGATGGGCGGGGTATCAAATCAGCCCCAGCATTTT
TRBV28	-	-	TRBJ1-4	CASSLRRKTNEKLFF	TGTGCCAGCAGTTTACGGAGGAAAACTAATGAAAAACTGTTTTTT
TRBV5-1	TRBD1	-	TRBJ1-2	CASREWTGLGGYTF	TGCGCCAGCAGGGAATGGACAGGGCTGGGTGGCTACACCTTC
TRBV10-1	-	-	TRBJ2-7	CASSEYESTRGWF	TGCGCCAGCAGTGAGTATGAGTCGACCCGGGGGTGGTTC
TRBV12-3/TRBV12-4	-	-	TRBJ2-5	CASRGARETQYF	TGTGCCAGCCGGGGGGCCCGCGAGACCCAGTACTTC
TRBV30	-	-	TRBJ1-6	CAPGTLNSPLHF	TGTGCCCCGGGGACACTTAATTCACCCCTCCACTTT
TRBV28	-	-	TRBJ1-5	CASRNNLRPQHF	TGTGCCAGCAGAAACAACCTCAGGCCCCAGCATTTT
TRBV12-5	-	-	TRBJ2-1	CASGLALSFQESSSYNEQFF	TGTGCTAGTGGTTTGGCCCTATCCTTTCAGGAATCCAGCTCCTACAATGAGCAGTTCTTC
TRBV11-2	-	-	TRBJ2-7	CASSSLRAYEQYF	TGTGCCAGCAGCTCATTACGGGCCTACGAGCAGTACTTC
TRBV19	TRBD1	-	TRBJ1-1	CASSSRVQGVLMNTEAFF	TGTGCCAGTAGTAGCCGCGTTCAGGGGGTTTTGATGAACACTGAAGCTTTCTTT
TRBV7-9	-	-	TRBJ2-2	CASSFVAAGNTGELFF	TGTGCCAGCAGCTTCGTAGCGGCAGGGAACACCGGGGAGCTGTTTTTT
TRBV30	-	few	TRBJ2-7	CAWNQGGITYEQYF	TGTGCCTGGAACCAGGGGGGAATAACCTACGAGCAGTACTTC
TRBV27	-	-	TRBJ2-1	CASSFWVSSSYNEQFF	TGTGCCAGCAGTTTCTGGGTTTCTAGCTCCTACAATGAGCAGTTCTTC
TRBV30	TRBD1	-	TRBJ1-6	CAWSAGDRVYSPLHF	TGTGCCTGGAGTGCCGGGGACAGGGTGTATTCACCCCTCCACTTT
TRBV5-1	-	-	TRBJ2-4	CASSLVQGTKNIQYF	TGCGCCAGCAGCTTGGTCCAGGGGACCAAAAACATTCAGTACTTC
TRBV28	-	-	TRBJ1-5	CASSFRQTPYSNQPQHF	TGTGCCAGCAGTTTTCGTCAGACACCCTATAGCAATCAGCCCCAGCATTTT
TRBV14	-	-	TRBJ1-3	CASSQGGGGNTIYF	TGTGCCAGCAGCCAAGGGGGCGGTGGAAACACCATATATTTT
TRBV5-1	-	-	TRBJ2-2	CASSLVMSTGELFF	TGCGCCAGCAGCTTGGTTATGTCCACCGGGGAGCTGTTTTTT
TRBV3-1/TRBV3-2	-	many	TRBJ1-3	CASSQGAWVMYRESSGNTIYF	TGTGCCAGCAGCCAAGGGGCCTGGGTGATGTACAGGGAAAGCTCTGGAAACACCATATATTTT
TRBV6-2/TRBV6-3	-	-	TRBJ1-1	CASSTQTGYNTEAFF	TGTGCCAGCAGTACCCAAACAGGGTATAACACTGAAGCTTTCTTT
TRBV11-2	-	-	TRBJ1-6	CASSPMSGGPPLHF	TGTGCCAGCAGTCCGATGTCGGGGGGCCCACCCCTCCACTTT
TRBV5-1	-	-	TRBJ1-2	CASSLALQGGYTF	TGCGCCAGCAGCTTGGCTCTACAGGGAGGCTACACCTTC
TRBV28	TRBD1	-	TRBJ1-2	CASSSTGPYGYTF	TGTGCCAGCAGTTCGACAGGGCCTTATGGCTACACCTTC
TRBV11-2	TRBD1	-	TRBJ1-6	CASSSLRGLNSPLHF	TGTGCCAGCAGCTCGCTCAGGGGGCTGAATTCACCCCTCCACTTT
TRBV7-2	-	-	TRBJ1-1	CASSLVGGRLSKAEAFF	TGTGCCAGCAGCTTAGTGGGGGGACGCCTGTCGAAGGCTGAAGCTTTCTTT
TRBV19	-	few	TRBJ2-4	CASSIAGAKNIQYF	TGTGCCAGTAGTATAGCAGGGGCCAAAAACATTCAGTACTTC
TRBV7-3	TRBD2	-	TRBJ2-1	CASSPRAGGPRNEQFF	TGTGCCAGCAGCCCCCGAGCGGGAGGGCCTAGAAATGAGCAGTTCTTC
TRBV11-2	-	-	TRBJ2-2	CASSPQGPNTGELFF	TGTGCCAGCAGCCCCCAGGGCCCGAACACCGGGGAGCTGTTTTTT
TRBV5-6	-	-	TRBJ2-5	CASSLRTPQETQYF	TGTGCCAGCAGCTTGAGGACTCCCCAAGAGACCCAGTACTTC
TRBV5-6	-	-	TRBJ2-2	CASSFRRSGELFF	TGTGCCAGCAGCTTCCGGCGGTCCGGGGAGCTGTTTTTT
TRBV4-1	TRBD1	-	TRBJ1-2	CASSLRRGGQGGGYTF	TGCGCCAGCAGCCTACGCAGAGGCGGACAGGGAGGTGGCTACACCTTC
TRBV30	-	-	TRBJ1-1	CAWRGPYGGANTEAFF	TGTGCCTGGAGGGGTCCGTATGGGGGGGCAAACACTGAAGCTTTCTTT
TRBV5-1	TRBD1	-	TRBJ1-2	CASSVGDRDYGYTF	TGCGCCAGCAGCGTGGGAGACAGGGACTATGGCTACACCTTC
TRBV28	-	-	TRBJ1-4	CASRGIRTNEKLFF	TGTGCCAGCAGGGGCATTAGAACTAATGAAAAACTGTTTTTT
TRBV20-1	-	-	TRBJ1-2	CSARLRHGYTF	TGCAGTGCTAGGCTGAGGCATGGCTACACCTTC
TRBV4-2	TRBD1	-	TRBJ2-7	CASSQDFAGGSTYEQYF	TGTGCCAGCAGCCAAGATTTCGCAGGGGGATCGACCTACGAGCAGTACTTC
TRBV27	-	-	TRBJ2-1	CASTRRGAYNEQFF	TGTGCCAGCACCCGACGGGGGGCTTACAATGAGCAGTTCTTC
TRBV5-5	TRBD1	-	TRBJ1-2	CASSPTPGTDSWGYTF	TGTGCCAGCAGCCCAACACCCGGGACAGATTCATGGGGCTACACCTTC
TRBV14	-	-	TRBJ2-7	CASSQDLGGDYEQYF	TGTGCCAGCAGCCAAGATCTAGGAGGCGACTACGAGCAGTACTTC
TRBV19	-	-	TRBJ1-6	CASSTESSYNSPLHF	TGTGCCTCAAGCACAGAGAGCTCCTATAATTCACCCCTCCACTTT
TRBV19	-	once	TRBJ2-1	CASSMGGGSYNEQFF	TGTGCCAGTAGTATGGGAGGGGGGTCCTACAATGAGCAGTTCTTC
TRBV5-6	-	-	TRBJ1-2	CASSHTGAKGYTF	TGTGCCAGCAGCCATACTGGGGCAAAGGGCTACACCTTC
TRBV4-2	-	-	TRBJ2-5	CASSPRGATAPQETQYF	TGTGCCAGCAGCCCCAGGGGAGCGACAGCCCCACAAGAGACCCAGTACTTC
TRBV20-1	TRBD1	-	TRBJ2-7	CSASHRGPPYEQYF	TGCAGTGCTAGTCACAGGGGCCCCCCCTACGAGCAGTACTTC